This is a list of T cell receptor beta chains from one sample in a study of graft-versus-host responses after intestinal transplantation. Here immunoSEQ multiplex PCR was the method, and the copy in TCRdb shows in-frame clones only, minus some. This repertoire shows approximately 21,000 clones, 50% to 70% found once; its top ten account for just over 1%. This specimen was alloreactive CD4+ T cells from a mixed lymphocyte reaction culture, taken before intestinal transplant. The receptors were sampled from a human patient who received an intestinal transplant. Each CDR3 is given with its conserved first and last residue. Fields, in order: V gene, CDR3 protein.

TRBV28	CASSSHQKSAYEQYF
TRBV6-1	CASRTGGRNTEAFF
TRBV10-2	CASGPGLATDTQYF
TRBV2	CASTDRAFAWTEAFF
TRBV6-6	CASRATGYTGYTF
TRBV18	CASSPAGQAATEAFF
TRBV14	CASSNMEQGFSGGYTF
TRBV14	CASSRDFISYNEQFF
TRBV29-1	CSVARLLYGDTQYF
TRBV27	CASRVAAVSFEQYF
TRBV27	CASSPADRGAEAFF
TRBV6-1	CASIRQGYRNQPQHF
TRBV6-5	CASSYSRGWVGGYTF
TRBV18	CASSPWEDREGITQYF
TRBV5-6	CASSFPAGAGNTIYF
TRBV30	CAWSVPPTTGTYGYTF
TRBV18	CASSPLEETQYF
TRBV23-1	CASSQSVSGTPTNTGELFF